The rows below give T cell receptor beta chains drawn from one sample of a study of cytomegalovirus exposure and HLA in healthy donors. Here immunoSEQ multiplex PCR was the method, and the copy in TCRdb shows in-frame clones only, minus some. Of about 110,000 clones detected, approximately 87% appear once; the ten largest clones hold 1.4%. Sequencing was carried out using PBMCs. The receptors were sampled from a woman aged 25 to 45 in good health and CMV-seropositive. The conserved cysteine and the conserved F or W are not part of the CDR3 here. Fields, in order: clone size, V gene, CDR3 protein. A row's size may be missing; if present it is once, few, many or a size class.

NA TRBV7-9 ASSKRLTGANVLT
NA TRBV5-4 ASSLQGAYGYT
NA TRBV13 ASSHGAGGFYEQY
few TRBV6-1 ASSEAAGNQPQH
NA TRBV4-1 ASSQLGQGADTQY
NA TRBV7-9 ASSRRGGLTGYGYT
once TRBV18 ASSPRQGVRETQY
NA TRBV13 ASSSPPPGRDTEAF
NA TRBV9 ASSVGVSSGYGYT
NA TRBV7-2 ASSYLAGGTYEQY
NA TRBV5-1 ASRLRQTPNYGYT
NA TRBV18 ASSPQQVGEQY
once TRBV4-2 ASSHEDTSGSNEQF
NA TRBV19 ASSLTGEGGYT
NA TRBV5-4 ASSRLQGRGTGELF
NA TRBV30 AAGGDQETQY
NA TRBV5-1 ASSPQNLQGAGYT